Sequencing of this TCR beta chain was carried out in a study of Graves' ophthalmopathy and Graves' hyperthyroidism. At the level of the study: In this cohort's terms, stable hyperthyroidism meant no ophthalmopathy by 18 months of follow-up. Overall study results and limits: The model predicted ophthalmopathy progression with about 69% sensitivity and under 75% specificity.

On this clonotype: The antigen is unknown.

Hyperthyroidism was new, under 2 months, in patients aged 18 to 65. Symptoms, serum thyroxine and TRAb, thyroid ultrasound, and orbital computed tomography formed the diagnostic basis. Germline-derived CDR1 and CDR2 are SEHNR and FQNEAQ (reference sequence). V dropped 5 bases and J dropped 1 base, with 10 bases sitting between them. This CDR3 contains 14 residues. Amplification of the TCR beta CDR3 regions used RNA transcripts (as template). Scientists carried out first-round RT-PCR using HTBI primers and then a second-round multiplex PCR. One entry per CDR3 protein, called by TCRdb with MiXCR from the multiplex PCR reads. The data show over a million distinct CDR3 sequences, approximately 35% seen once.

The genes are TRBV7-9 and TRBJ2-3, with a weak D call TRBD1 (6 bases). This TCR derives from an adult man with Graves' hyperthyroidism. The sequenced sample was peripheral blood or thyroid tissue (not recorded which). CDR3 amino acids: CASSKRQGTDTQYF. CDR3 DNA: TGTGCCAGCAGCAAAAGACAGGGCACAGATACGCAGTATTTT.